This T cell receptor beta chain was retrieved from a study of human T cells and chemical hapten exposure. Study-wide results and limits: With regard to DPC sensitization, TCRs above 1 in 1000 frequency did not change.

Unfractionated whole blood was the source of the extracted total RNA. Germline trimming cut 5 bases from V and 1 base from J; bases unmatched to any gene: 4. The CDR3 has 15 amino acids. CDR1 is SGHRS, CDR2 YFSETQ, per germline. This clonotype turned up a few times. Its antigen remains unknown. TCRdb passed the 5' RACE reads through MiXCR, listing each CDR3 protein once. This table has 100,000 to 120,000 distinct CDR3 sequences, around a fifth appearing once. This clonotype was sampled from a human donor in good health. V is TRBV5-1 and J is TRBJ2-7; 12 nucleotides agree with TRBD2. The CDR3 loop reads CASRALAGGSYEQYF. The CDR3 DNA is TGCGCCAGCAGAGCCCTAGCGGGAGGGTCCTACGAGCAGTACTTC.